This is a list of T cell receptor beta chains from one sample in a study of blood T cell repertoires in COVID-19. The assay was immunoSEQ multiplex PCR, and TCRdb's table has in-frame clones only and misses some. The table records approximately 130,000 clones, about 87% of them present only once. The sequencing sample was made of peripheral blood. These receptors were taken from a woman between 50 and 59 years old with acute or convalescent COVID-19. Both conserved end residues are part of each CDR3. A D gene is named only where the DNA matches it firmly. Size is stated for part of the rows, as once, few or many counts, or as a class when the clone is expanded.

CDR3aa: CASSLGRGMGEAFF
CDR3nt: TGTGCCAGCAGCTTAGGCCGGGGGATGGGTGAAGCTTTCTTT
j_gene: TRBJ1-1
d_gene: .
v_gene: TRBV13
abundance: .

CDR3aa: CASETGYYEQYF
CDR3nt: TGTGCCAGCGAGACAGGCTACTACGAGCAGTACTTC
j_gene: TRBJ2-7
d_gene: .
v_gene: TRBV6-5
abundance: .

CDR3aa: CASSLNTRRTGELFF
CDR3nt: TGTGCCAGCAGCTTAAATACCCGCCGGACCGGGGAGCTGTTTTTT
j_gene: TRBJ2-2
d_gene: .
v_gene: TRBV11-3
abundance: .

CDR3aa: CASSDRYEQYF
CDR3nt: TGTGCCAGCAGCGACAGATACGAGCAGTACTTC
j_gene: TRBJ2-7
d_gene: .
v_gene: TRBV7-2
abundance: once

CDR3aa: CASSSQGATNEKLFF
CDR3nt: TGCGCCAGCAGCTCACAGGGCGCAACTAATGAAAAACTGTTTTTT
j_gene: TRBJ1-4
d_gene: .
v_gene: TRBV5-1
abundance: .

CDR3aa: CASGPPRGRTEAFF
CDR3nt: TGTGCCAGCGGCCCCCCCAGGGGGCGGACTGAAGCTTTCTTT
j_gene: TRBJ1-1
d_gene: TRBD1
v_gene: TRBV27
abundance: .

CDR3aa: CASSRDFTDTQYF
CDR3nt: TGTGCCAGCAGTCGGGACTTCACAGATACGCAGTATTTT
j_gene: TRBJ2-3
d_gene: .
v_gene: TRBV6-5
abundance: once

CDR3aa: CASSQGMTEAFF
CDR3nt: TGTGCCAGCAGCCAGGGGATGACTGAAGCTTTCTTT
j_gene: TRBJ1-1
d_gene: .
v_gene: TRBV6-6
abundance: .

CDR3aa: CASSVTGLLYGYTF
CDR3nt: TGTGCCAGCAGTGTGACAGGACTTCTCTATGGCTACACCTTC
j_gene: TRBJ1-2
d_gene: .
v_gene: TRBV2
abundance: .

CDR3aa: CASSLHNEQFF
CDR3nt: TGTGCCAGCAGTTTACATAATGAGCAGTTCTTC
j_gene: TRBJ2-1
d_gene: .
v_gene: TRBV27
abundance: .

CDR3aa: CASSWDRGQTEAFF
CDR3nt: TGTGCCAGCAGTTGGGACAGGGGGCAGACTGAAGCTTTCTTT
j_gene: TRBJ1-1
d_gene: TRBD1
v_gene: TRBV6-5
abundance: few

CDR3aa: CASSLARFTDTQYF
CDR3nt: TGTGCCAGCAGCTTAGCCAGATTCACAGATACGCAGTATTTT
j_gene: TRBJ2-3
d_gene: .
v_gene: TRBV11-2
abundance: .

CDR3aa: CASSLASGGLYNEQFF
CDR3nt: TGTGCCAGCAGCTTAGCTAGCGGGGGCCTTTACAATGAGCAGTTCTTC
j_gene: TRBJ2-1
d_gene: TRBD2
v_gene: TRBV11-3
abundance: .

CDR3aa: CASSPRTGGLGETQYF
CDR3nt: TGTGCCAGCTCACCGCGGACAGGGGGATTGGGAGAGACCCAGTACTTC
j_gene: TRBJ2-5
d_gene: TRBD1
v_gene: TRBV18
abundance: .

CDR3aa: CSVEGGQGATEAFF
CDR3nt: TGCAGCGTTGAGGGGGGACAGGGGGCTACTGAAGCTTTCTTT
j_gene: TRBJ1-1
d_gene: TRBD1
v_gene: TRBV29-1
abundance: few

CDR3aa: CASSQDATGDSNQPQHF
CDR3nt: TGCGCCAGCAGCCAAGACGCGACAGGGGACAGCAATCAGCCCCAGCATTTT
j_gene: TRBJ1-5
d_gene: TRBD1
v_gene: TRBV4-3
abundance: .

CDR3aa: CASSPSGLHSYEQYF
CDR3nt: TGTGCCAGCAGTCCATCGGGACTCCATTCCTACGAGCAGTACTTC
j_gene: TRBJ2-7
d_gene: .
v_gene: TRBV27
abundance: few

CDR3aa: CASSLGGGQTARDEQFF
CDR3nt: TGCGCCAGCAGCTTGGGTGGTGGGCAGACAGCCAGGGATGAGCAGTTCTTC
j_gene: TRBJ2-1
d_gene: .
v_gene: TRBV5-1
abundance: once

CDR3aa: CASNGLAGQETQYF
CDR3nt: TGTGCCAGCAACGGGCTAGCGGGACAAGAGACCCAGTACTTC
j_gene: TRBJ2-5
d_gene: TRBD2
v_gene: TRBV2
abundance: .

CDR3aa: CASSLRGTSGGSTDTQYF
CDR3nt: TGTGCCAGCAGCTTACGCGGGACTAGCGGGGGCAGCACAGATACGCAGTATTTT
j_gene: TRBJ2-3
d_gene: TRBD2
v_gene: TRBV7-3
abundance: .

CDR3aa: CASSLTGNGAGELFF
CDR3nt: TGCGCCAGCTCACTGACAGGGAACGGTGCCGGGGAGCTGTTTTTT
j_gene: TRBJ2-2
d_gene: TRBD1
v_gene: TRBV5-1
abundance: .

CDR3aa: CASSRNLAANTGELFF
CDR3nt: TGTGCCAGCTCCCGGAACCTAGCGGCAAACACCGGGGAGCTGTTTTTT
j_gene: TRBJ2-2
d_gene: TRBD2
v_gene: TRBV18
abundance: .

CDR3aa: CASSLQMRTEAFF
CDR3nt: TGCGCCAGCAGCTTGCAAATGAGGACTGAAGCTTTCTTT
j_gene: TRBJ1-1
d_gene: .
v_gene: TRBV5-1
abundance: .

CDR3aa: CASSVDRGAFYNEQFF
CDR3nt: TGTGCCAGCAGTGTGGACAGGGGTGCCTTCTACAATGAGCAGTTCTTC
j_gene: TRBJ2-1
d_gene: TRBD1
v_gene: TRBV6-1
abundance: .

CDR3aa: CASSLLYSGDTGELFF
CDR3nt: TGTGCCAGCAGTTTATTGTATAGCGGGGATACCGGGGAGCTGTTTTTT
j_gene: TRBJ2-2
d_gene: TRBD2
v_gene: TRBV27
abundance: .

CDR3aa: CSASSAGRLRSYEQYF
CDR3nt: TGCAGTGCGAGTAGTGCGGGACGGTTAAGATCCTACGAGCAGTACTTC
j_gene: TRBJ2-7
d_gene: .
v_gene: TRBV20-1
abundance: .

CDR3aa: CASSSNYEQYF
CDR3nt: TGTGCCAGCAGTTCCAACTACGAGCAGTACTTC
j_gene: TRBJ2-7
d_gene: .
v_gene: TRBV27
abundance: .

CDR3aa: CASSLDRGWGGYTF
CDR3nt: TGTGCCAGCAGCCTGGACAGGGGATGGGGTGGCTACACCTTC
j_gene: TRBJ1-2
d_gene: TRBD1
v_gene: TRBV5-6
abundance: .

CDR3aa: CASSELWGQKNEKLFF
CDR3nt: TGTGCCAGCAGTGAATTATGGGGACAGAAAAATGAAAAACTGTTTTTT
j_gene: TRBJ1-4
d_gene: TRBD1
v_gene: TRBV2
abundance: .

CDR3aa: CASNGGEGRANSPLHF
CDR3nt: TGTGCCAGTAACGGCGGGGAGGGCAGAGCGAATTCACCCCTCCACTTT
j_gene: TRBJ1-6
d_gene: .
v_gene: TRBV19
abundance: .

CDR3aa: CSVLGSTANYGYTF
CDR3nt: TGCAGCGTCCTCGGGTCCACCGCTAACTATGGCTACACCTTC
j_gene: TRBJ1-2
d_gene: .
v_gene: TRBV29-1
abundance: .

CDR3aa: CASSLREIEAGELFF
CDR3nt: TGTGCCAGCAGCTTGCGTGAGATCGAAGCCGGGGAGCTGTTTTTT
j_gene: TRBJ2-2
d_gene: .
v_gene: TRBV7-6
abundance: .

CDR3aa: CASSLARRGTYDYGYTF
CDR3nt: TGTGCCAGCAGCTTGGCCAGGAGGGGAACGTACGACTATGGCTACACCTTC
j_gene: TRBJ1-2
d_gene: .
v_gene: TRBV5-6
abundance: .

CDR3aa: CASSARTRDTEAFF
CDR3nt: TGTGCCAGCAGTGCTAGGACCAGGGACACTGAAGCTTTCTTT
j_gene: TRBJ1-1
d_gene: .
v_gene: TRBV27
abundance: .

CDR3aa: CASTLGASYEQYF
CDR3nt: TGTGCCAGCACCCTAGGGGCCTCCTACGAGCAGTACTTC
j_gene: TRBJ2-7
d_gene: .
v_gene: TRBV12-3/TRBV12-4
abundance: .

CDR3aa: CASSLGGGSYNEQFF
CDR3nt: TGCGCCAGCAGCTTGGGAGGAGGCTCCTACAATGAGCAGTTCTTC
j_gene: TRBJ2-1
d_gene: .
v_gene: TRBV5-1
abundance: few

CDR3aa: CATSEPSGGRREKLFF
CDR3nt: TGTGCCACCAGTGAGCCCTCAGGGGGGCGAAGAGAAAAACTGTTTTTT
j_gene: TRBJ1-4
d_gene: TRBD1
v_gene: TRBV24-1
abundance: .

CDR3aa: CASSFEQTSGNTIYF
CDR3nt: TGTGCCAGCAGCTTTGAACAGACCTCTGGAAACACCATATATTTT
j_gene: TRBJ1-3
d_gene: .
v_gene: TRBV5-6
abundance: .

CDR3aa: CACSGQGAGGYTF
CDR3nt: TGTGCCTGCTCGGGACAGGGGGCGGGAGGCTACACCTTC
j_gene: TRBJ1-2
d_gene: TRBD1
v_gene: TRBV30
abundance: .

CDR3aa: CASSPQTGGRYGYTF
CDR3nt: TGTGCCAGCAGTCCTCAGACAGGGGGCCGGTATGGCTACACCTTC
j_gene: TRBJ1-2
d_gene: TRBD1
v_gene: TRBV25-1
abundance: .

CDR3aa: CARPGQVFYGYTF
CDR3nt: TGTGCCAGGCCGGGACAGGTCTTCTATGGCTACACCTTC
j_gene: TRBJ1-2
d_gene: .
v_gene: TRBV21-1
abundance: .

CDR3aa: CASSDRSFSYEQYF
CDR3nt: TGTGCCAGTAGTGACAGGAGTTTCTCCTACGAGCAGTACTTC
j_gene: TRBJ2-7
d_gene: .
v_gene: TRBV19
abundance: .

CDR3aa: CASSAYRGGTLNTEAFF
CDR3nt: TGTGCCAGCAGCGCATACAGGGGGGGAACCTTGAACACTGAAGCTTTCTTT
j_gene: TRBJ1-1
d_gene: TRBD1
v_gene: TRBV5-8
abundance: .

CDR3aa: CASSRDSLGYGYTF
CDR3nt: TGTGCCAGCAGCCGAGACAGTTTAGGCTATGGCTACACCTTC
j_gene: TRBJ1-2
d_gene: .
v_gene: TRBV11-2
abundance: .

CDR3aa: CASSYESGEQFF
CDR3nt: TGTGCCAGCAGTTACGAAAGCGGTGAGCAGTTCTTC
j_gene: TRBJ2-1
d_gene: .
v_gene: TRBV6-6
abundance: .

CDR3aa: CASSPPGQGRGAFF
CDR3nt: TGTGCCAGCTCACCACCGGGACAGGGAAGGGGAGCTTTCTTT
j_gene: TRBJ1-1
d_gene: TRBD1
v_gene: TRBV18
abundance: .

CDR3aa: CASSLYSGSRSYNEQFF
CDR3nt: TGCGCCAGCAGCCTGTATAGCGGGAGTAGGTCCTACAATGAGCAGTTCTTC
j_gene: TRBJ2-1
d_gene: TRBD2
v_gene: TRBV5-1
abundance: .

CDR3aa: CASSAQIGTGELFF
CDR3nt: TGTGCCAGCAGTGCACAGATTGGCACCGGGGAGCTGTTTTTT
j_gene: TRBJ2-2
d_gene: .
v_gene: TRBV25-1
abundance: .

CDR3aa: CASSLARFDEQFF
CDR3nt: TGTGCCAGCAGTTTAGCCCGCTTTGATGAGCAGTTCTTC
j_gene: TRBJ2-1
d_gene: .
v_gene: TRBV6-5
abundance: .

CDR3aa: CASSYQTGLADYTGELFF
CDR3nt: TGTGCCAGCAGTTACCAAACCGGACTAGCGGATTACACCGGGGAGCTGTTTTTT
j_gene: TRBJ2-2
d_gene: TRBD2
v_gene: TRBV6-2/TRBV6-3
abundance: .

CDR3aa: CATRVGSSGNTIYF
CDR3nt: TGTGCCACCCGGGTGGGGAGCTCTGGAAACACCATATATTTT
j_gene: TRBJ1-3
d_gene: .
v_gene: TRBV10-3
abundance: .

CDR3aa: CASSPGGGTEAFF
CDR3nt: TGTGCCAGCAGTCCAGGGGGCGGAACTGAAGCTTTCTTT
j_gene: TRBJ1-1
d_gene: TRBD1
v_gene: TRBV6-5
abundance: .

CDR3aa: CASSQGPGQLTDTQYF
CDR3nt: TGCGCCAGCAGCCAAGGGCCCGGACAGCTCACAGATACGCAGTATTTT
j_gene: TRBJ2-3
d_gene: .
v_gene: TRBV4-1
abundance: .

CDR3aa: CAWDRYQETQYF
CDR3nt: TGTGCCTGGGACAGGTACCAAGAGACCCAGTACTTC
j_gene: TRBJ2-5
d_gene: .
v_gene: TRBV30
abundance: .

CDR3aa: CSVAYTYEQYF
CDR3nt: TGCAGCGTTGCCTATACCTACGAGCAGTACTTC
j_gene: TRBJ2-7
d_gene: .
v_gene: TRBV29-1
abundance: .

CDR3aa: CASTSSQETQYF
CDR3nt: TGTGCCAGCACCTCGTCCCAAGAGACCCAGTACTTC
j_gene: TRBJ2-5
d_gene: .
v_gene: TRBV12-3/TRBV12-4
abundance: .

CDR3aa: CAMPDLRTVGSNTEAFF
CDR3nt: TGCGCCATGCCGGACTTGCGGACAGTAGGATCCAACACTGAAGCTTTCTTT
j_gene: TRBJ1-1
d_gene: .
v_gene: TRBV10-1
abundance: .

CDR3aa: CASSVSVSGNTIYF
CDR3nt: TGTGCCAGCAGCGTCTCGGTATCTGGAAACACCATATATTTT
j_gene: TRBJ1-3
d_gene: .
v_gene: TRBV9
abundance: once

CDR3aa: CASSRRSQGVYGYTF
CDR3nt: TGCGCCAGCAGCCGGAGGTCCCAGGGGGTCTATGGCTACACCTTC
j_gene: TRBJ1-2
d_gene: TRBD1
v_gene: TRBV5-1
abundance: .